This entry lists 32 T cell receptor beta chains sequenced from one sample in a study of T cell responses to AZD1222 COVID-19 vaccine. TCRdb's copy holds only in-frame clones and misses some; the assay was immunoSEQ multiplex PCR. There are over 80,000 clones in the sample; 85% to 90% occur only once, and 30% to 35% lies in the top ten. The input for sequencing was peripheral blood, taken on day 0 of AZD1222 vaccination. Every receptor here comes from an adult in good health.

V gene TRBV14 combines with J gene TRBJ2-3; perhaps TRBD2 as D (6 bases). The CDR3 sequence is 13 residues long. Trimming took 2 bases from V and 4 from J, leaving 7 bases between them. Germline V gene lookup returns CDR1 SGHDN and CDR2 FVKESK. CDR3 nucleotides: TGTGCCAGCAGCCAATCGGGGGCAGATACGCAGTATTTT. Translated, it gives CASSQSGADTQYF. Full variable domain (outside the CDR3, taken from reference TRBV14 and TRBJ2-3): EAGVTQFPSHSVIEKGQTVTLRCDPISGHDNLYWYRRVMGKEIKFLLHFVKESKQDESGMPNNRFLAERTGGTYSTLKVQPAELEDSGVYFCASSQSGADTQYFGPGTRLTVL.

The chain has TRBV10-1 and TRBJ2-7, with D perhaps matching TRBD2 (6 bases). The CDR3 covers 14 residues. V was clipped by 0 bases and J by 6 bases, with 12 bases between them. Germline assignment: CDR1 WNHNN and CDR2 SYGVQD (reference sequence). The CDR3 sequence: CASSESVLGSEQYF. CDR3 nucleotide sequence: TGCGCCAGCAGTGAGTCCGTACTCGGGAGCGAGCAGTACTTC.

The chain recombines TRBV11-2 with TRBJ2-5, with TRBD2 matching 10 bases. CDR3 length: 14 amino acids. Germline V gene data show CDR1 as SGHAT and CDR2 as FQNNGV. V lost 1 base, J lost 5 bases, and 1 base stayed unmatched. CDR3: CASSLGAGGETQYF. DNA of the CDR3: TGTGCCAGCAGCTTAGGAGCGGGAGGGGAGACCCAGTACTTC. Using reference TRBV11-2 and TRBJ2-5 for the parts outside the CDR3, the full variable domain is EAGVAQSPRYKIIEKRQSVAFWCNPISGHATLYWYQQILGQGPKLLIQFQNNGVVDDSQLPKDRFSAERLKGVDSTLKIQPAKLEDSAVYLCASSLGAGGETQYFGPGTRLLVL.

V and J are TRBV9 and TRBJ2-3; D remains unclear. The CDR3 contains 13 residues. Germline V gives CDR1 SGDLS, CDR2 YYNGEE. Trimming took 4 bases from V and 2 from J, leaving 8 bases between them. CDR3 region: CASSRENTDTQYF. CDR3 sequence (DNA): TGTGCCAGCAGCCGTGAGAACACAGATACGCAGTATTTT.

The rearrangement links TRBV14 to TRBJ1-4, with D unresolved. The CDR3 extends over 13 amino acids. Germline CDR1 SGHDN, CDR2 FVKESK. The V end was cut by 0 bases, the J end by 8 bases, with 7 bases between. The CDR3 nucleotides read TGTGCCAGCAGCCAAGACCTGGGGGAAAAACTGTTTTTT. Translated, it gives CASSQDLGEKLFF.

The V and J genes are TRBV28 and TRBJ2-3; 13 bases are shared with TRBD2. CDR1 is MDHEN, CDR2 SYDVKM, per germline. This CDR3 region has 17 residues. V trimming: 6 bases; J trimming: 4 bases; junction bases outside the gene matches: 10. The chain's CDR3 is CASSLIRTSGGADTQYF. In nucleotides, the CDR3 is TGTGCCAGCAGCCTTATCCGGACTAGCGGGGGTGCAGATACGCAGTATTTT.

The chain has TRBV2 and TRBJ1-6, with D possibly being TRBD1 (5 bases). V lost 6 bases, J lost 6 bases, and 12 bases lay in between. Germline CDR1 and CDR2: SNHLY and FYNNEI. This CDR3 spans 14 amino acids. The DNA of the CDR3 is TGTGCCAGCAGGGCCGGGACCGTTAATTCACCCCTCCACTTT. As protein: CASRAGTVNSPLHF.

The gene calls are TRBV10-3 and TRBJ2-3; D is unresolved. This CDR3 region has 15 residues. The germline gives CDR1 ENHRY, CDR2 SYGVKD. Trimming removed 2 bases at V and 4 bases at J, with 13 bases between. CDR3 coding DNA: TGTGCCATCAGTGAGAGGCAATTAGAGGCAGATACGCAGTATTTT. Its translation: CAISERQLEADTQYF.

The chain is built from TRBV19 and TRBJ2-4, with D possibly matching TRBD1 (6 bases). Germline CDR1 LNHDA, CDR2 SQIVND (reference sequence). The CDR3 runs to 13 residues. Trimming stripped 7 bases from V and 7 bases from J, with 14 bases between. CDR3 amino acids: CASTQGSANIQYF. In nucleotides, the CDR3 is TGTGCCAGTACTCAGGGGAGTGCGAACATTCAGTACTTC.

The chain is built from TRBV11-2 and TRBJ1-2, with TRBD1 as a possible D gene (6 bases). This CDR3 has 13 residues. Looked up from germline, CDR1 is SGHAT and CDR2 is FQNNGV. The V and J ends lost 5 bases and 8 bases respectively, with 15 bases between them. The CDR3 DNA sequence: TGTGCCAGCAGCGACCAGACAGGCGGGGGCTACACCTTC. This translates into CASSDQTGGGYTF.

V usage is TRBV5-1 and J usage is TRBJ2-1; 11 bases are shared with TRBD2. The CDR3 loop spans 14 amino acids. Trimming cost V 5 bases and J 7 bases; bases outside gene matches: 5. CDR1 is SGHRS and CDR2 is YFSETQ in the germline V gene. The CDR3 coding sequence is TGCGCCAGCAGGATTACTAGCGGGAGTAATGAGCAGTTCTTC. This translates into CASRITSGSNEQFF.

Only one count was recorded for this clone. The chain is built from TRBV27 and TRBJ2-5; 9 positions match TRBD1. The CDR3 extends over 16 amino acids. The trim removed 3 bases at V and 3 bases at J, leaving 8 bases unmatched. The germline V gene encodes CDR1 MNHEY and CDR2 SMNVEV (reference sequence). CDR3 in amino acids: CASSFLPGQGKETQYF. The CDR3 DNA follows: TGTGCCAGCAGTTTCCTTCCGGGACAGGGTAAAGAGACCCAGTACTTC.

This clone was picked up one time. The V call is TRBV18, the J call TRBJ2-7; the D gene is possibly TRBD2 (6 bases). The CDR3 is 15 residues long. Germline V gene data show CDR1 as KGHSH and CDR2 as LQKENI. Trimming pared 0 bases from V and 5 bases from J, leaving 14 bases between. Written as DNA, the CDR3 is TGTGCCAGCTCACCACCTTCCCTAGCGTCCCACGAGCAGTACTTC. Protein sequence: CASSPPSLASHEQYF.

The chain is built from TRBV5-1 and TRBJ2-5; tentative D call: TRBD1 (6 bases). The V and J ends lost 4 bases and 1 base respectively, with 11 bases between them. The CDR3 runs to 14 residues. Germline V gene sequence: CDR1 SGHRS, CDR2 YFSETQ. The CDR3 DNA sequence: TGCGCCAGCAGCGTCCGGGACACCCAAGAGACCCAGTACTTC. Its translation is CASSVRDTQETQYF.

The V gene is TRBV15, the J gene TRBJ1-2; D call uncertain. The CDR3 sequence is 16 residues long. V shed 3 bases and J shed 1 base, with 15 bases lying between them. CDR1 is LNHNV, CDR2 YYDKDF, per germline (reference sequence). The chain's CDR3 is CATSSVGGWDNYGYTF. As DNA, the CDR3 is TGTGCCACCAGCAGTGTGGGAGGTTGGGATAACTATGGCTACACCTTC. Drawing the rest from reference TRBV15 and TRBJ1-2, the complete variable domain is DAMVIQNPRYQVTQFGKPVTLSCSQTLNHNVMYWYQQKSSQAPKLLFHYYDKDFNNEADTPDNFQSRRPNTSFCFLDIRSPGLGDTAMYLCATSSVGGWDNYGYTFGSGTRLTVV.

This clone was detected once. V is TRBV5-1 and J is TRBJ2-7, with D perhaps matching TRBD1 or TRBD2 (6 bases each). Germline CDR1 and CDR2: SGHRS and YFSETQ. The CDR3 length is 15 residues. V was pared by 0 bases and J by 3 bases, with 13 bases between. CDR3 DNA sequence: TGCGCCAGCAGCTTGGACGGGGGCTCCCTCTACGAGCAGTACTTC. Protein sequence: CASSLDGGSLYEQYF.

This clone has a single count. This sequence joins TRBV11-2 and TRBJ1-2, with TRBD1 as a possible D gene (5 bases). Trimming left V 1 base short and J 7 bases short, with 7 bases between. Germline CDR1 SGHAT, CDR2 FQNNGV. The CDR3 loop spans 12 amino acids. The CDR3 DNA reads TGTGCCAGCAGCTTAGTCAGGGCTGGCTACACCTTC. Protein product: CASSLVRAGYTF.

This clone was seen more than once but under ten times. This sequence joins TRBV6-1 and TRBJ2-7; maybe TRBD1 (6 bases). CDR3 length: 17 residues. CDR1 MNHNS and CDR2 SASEGT come from the germline V gene. Between the trimmed V and J ends, which lost 2 bases and 2 bases, there was a span of 19 bases. For the CDR3, the DNA is TGTGCCAGCAGTGAATTAAGTAGTGGGGGCATCGCCTACGAGCAGTACTTC. It is translated as CASSELSSGGIAYEQYF.

The table lists this clone with a few counts. The chain carries TRBV29-1 and TRBJ1-1; D is unresolved. This CDR3 is built from 9 residues. Germline V gene sequence: CDR1 SQVTM, CDR2 ANQGSEA. The V and J ends lost 8 bases and 5 bases respectively, with 6 bases between them. The CDR3 sequence is CSTGTEAFF. The CDR3 coding sequence is TGCAGCACCGGAACTGAAGCTTTCTTT.

This clone was recorded once. The CDR3 nucleotides read TGTGCCAGCTCCCGTGACTCCATCACCGGGGAGCTGTTTTTT. This sequence encodes CASSRDSITGELFF. This chain joins TRBV18 and TRBJ2-2; no definite D call. CDR1 is KGHSH and CDR2 is LQKENI in the germline V gene. V shed 6 bases and J shed 4 bases, with 12 bases lying between them. The length of the CDR3 is 14 residues. Based on the CDR3 plus reference TRBV18 and TRBJ2-2, the full variable domain is NAGVMQNPRHLVRRRGQEARLRCSPMKGHSHVYWYRQLPEEGLKFMVYLQKENIIDESGMPKERFSAEFPKEGPSILRIQQVVRGDSAAYFCASSRDSITGELFFGEGSRLTVL.

The genes are TRBV12-3 or TRBV12-4 and TRBJ2-3, with D uncertain. The V gene lost 1 base and the J gene lost 6 bases, with 5 bases spanning the gap. The CDR3 is 12 amino acids. CDR3 bases: TGTGCCAGCAGTTTAGGATTGGATACGCAGTATTTT. Translating it yields CASSLGLDTQYF.

This clone has a single count. The V and J genes are TRBV5-4 and TRBJ1-2; the D gene is possibly TRBD1 (6 bases). Per the germline V gene, CDR1 is SGHNT and CDR2 is YYREEE (reference sequence). With 3 bases removed from V and 3 bases from J, the gap between germline ends came to 15 bases. The CDR3 sequence is 15 residues long. Here the CDR3 reads CASSSWTAKHYGYTF. CDR3 coding DNA: TGTGCCAGCAGCTCCTGGACAGCGAAACACTATGGCTACACCTTC.

V gene TRBV11-2 combines with J gene TRBJ2-3, with 9 bases fitting TRBD2. J gave up 4 bases and V 5 bases, and 7 bases lay outside the gene matches. CDR3 size: 15 residues. Germline V gene data show CDR1 as SGHAT and CDR2 as FQNNGV. The CDR3 nucleotides read TGTGCCAGCAGCCGGAGGCGGGAGGGGTCAGATACGCAGTATTTT. Its translation: CASSRRREGSDTQYF.

The chain combines TRBV5-4 with TRBJ1-3; D unclear. The germline gives CDR1 SGHNT, CDR2 YYREEE (reference sequence). V lost 0 bases and J 2 bases, leaving 12 bases between the germline ends. The CDR3 has 16 amino acids. The CDR3: CASSLGGPTPGNTIYF. In DNA form, the CDR3 reads TGTGCCAGCAGCTTGGGAGGGCCGACTCCTGGAAACACCATATATTTT.

This clone has more than one count but fewer than ten. The gene calls are TRBV28 and TRBJ1-1; D gene uncertain. CDR3 length: 13 residues. With 3 bases removed from V and 4 bases from J, the gap between germline ends came to 9 bases. The V gene's germline CDR1 is MDHEN and CDR2 SYDVKM. The chain's CDR3 is CASSFSPVTEAFF. The CDR3 DNA follows: TGTGCCAGCAGTTTTTCCCCGGTCACTGAAGCTTTCTTT.

This sequence joins TRBV7-9 and TRBJ1-1, with 8 nucleotides matching TRBD1. This CDR3 has 16 residues. Germline values: CDR1 SEHNR, CDR2 FQNEAQ (reference sequence). V was pared by 6 bases and J by 3 bases, with 12 bases of the junction left unmatched. The DNA for the CDR3 is TGTGCCAGCAGGCCCCTAGACAGGGGAGGGTACACTGAAGCTTTCTTT. Translating gives CASRPLDRGGYTEAFF.

The genes are TRBV7-2 and TRBJ2-5; 10 nucleotides match TRBD1. This CDR3 has 12 residues. The germline CDR1 and CDR2 sequences are SGHTA and FQGNSA. Trimming took 6 bases from V and 5 from J; bases not matched to a gene: 0. The CDR3 DNA is TGTGCCAGCAGGACAGGGGGCGAGACCCAGTACTTC. The encoded protein is CASRTGGETQYF.

The J gene is TRBJ2-7, the V gene TRBV24-1; D unclear. The germline V and J ends were trimmed by 7 bases and 4 bases, with 7 bases remaining between them. CDR3 size: 11 residues. Germline CDR1 and CDR2: KGHDR and SFDVKD. This CDR3 is CATRNGYEQYF. DNA for the CDR3: TGTGCCACCAGGAACGGGTACGAGCAGTACTTC.

The chain carries TRBV14 and TRBJ1-2; 10 bases fit TRBD1. The CDR3 totals 15 residues. CDR1 and CDR2 from the germline V gene are SGHDN and FVKESK. Trimming took 8 bases from V and 5 from J; bases not matched to a gene: 11. CDR3 protein: CASVPGTGVDYGYTF. The CDR3 DNA reads as TGTGCCAGCGTACCCGGGACAGGGGTTGATTATGGCTACACCTTC.

The chain recombines TRBV19 with TRBJ1-1, with TRBD1 matching 8 bases. V lost 5 bases, J lost 4 bases, and 0 bases stayed unmatched. Looked up from germline, CDR1 is LNHDA and CDR2 is SQIVND (reference sequence). There are 12 residues in the CDR3. CDR3 sequence: CASSQGATEAFF. CDR3 bases: TGTGCCAGTAGTCAGGGGGCCACTGAAGCTTTCTTT. The full variable domain, completed using reference TRBV19 and TRBJ1-1, is DGGITQSPKYLFRKEGQNVTLSCEQNLNHDAMYWYRQDPGQGLRLIYYSQIVNDFQKGDIAEGYSVSREKKESFPLTVTSAQKNPTAFYLCASSQGATEAFFGQGTRLTVV.

The gene calls are TRBV28 and TRBJ2-3; TRBD1 might be the D (6 bases). This CDR3 is 15 amino acids long. The germline V gene encodes CDR1 MDHEN and CDR2 SYDVKM. V lost 3 bases and J lost 2, with 12 bases in between. In DNA form, the CDR3 reads TGTGCCAGCAGTTTCTCCAGGGGAGTCACAGATACGCAGTATTTT. Protein sequence: CASSFSRGVTDTQYF.

CDR3 loop: CASSLRISSGNTIYF. For the CDR3, the DNA is TGTGCCAGCAGCTTAAGAATCAGCTCTGGAAACACCATATATTTT. The V call is TRBV7-2, the J call TRBJ1-3; D is uncertain. CDR1 and CDR2 (germline): SGHTA, FQGNSA. The CDR3 consists of 15 residues. V was cut by 2 bases and J by 0 bases, with 8 bases left in between. Full variable domain (missing parts from reference TRBV7-2 and TRBJ1-3): GAGVSQSPSNKVTEKGKDVELRCDPISGHTALYWYRQSLGQGLEFLIYFQGNSAPDKSGLPSDRFSAERTGGSVSTLTIQRTQQEDSAVYLCASSLRISSGNTIYFGEGSWLTVV.